Included here is one TCR beta chain sequence, with context. One end of the junction does not line up with germline, which may come from a read error. Clinical Activity Scores of at least 3, NOSPECS grades of at least 4 and durations under 3 months characterized ophthalmopathy patients. Orbital computed tomography, thyroid ultrasound, serum thyroxine and TRAb, and clinical symptoms together informed the diagnoses. The CDR3 has 14 amino acids. The germline V gene encodes CDR1 MDHEN and CDR2 SYDVKM. These data come from a study of T cells in Graves' hyperthyroidism and ophthalmopathy. TCR beta CDR3 sequences were amplified from RNA transcripts. RT-PCR in the first round (using the HTBI primer set) targeted the TCR CDR3. TCRdb used MiXCR to reprocess the multiplex PCR reads, holding one entry per CDR3 protein. The profile covers roughly 550,000 distinct CDR3 sequences, with about 16% appearing a single time and 25% to 30% taken by the ten largest.

Sample: blood. The source of this sequence is a woman in her twenties or thirties with Graves' ophthalmopathy. The V call is TRBV28, the J call TRBJ2-5, with D possibly matching TRBD1 (5 bases). Here the CDR3 DNA reads TGTGCCTCCTACCCCGGCAGGGAAAAAGAAACCCAGTACTTC. Encoded protein: CASYPGREKETQYF.